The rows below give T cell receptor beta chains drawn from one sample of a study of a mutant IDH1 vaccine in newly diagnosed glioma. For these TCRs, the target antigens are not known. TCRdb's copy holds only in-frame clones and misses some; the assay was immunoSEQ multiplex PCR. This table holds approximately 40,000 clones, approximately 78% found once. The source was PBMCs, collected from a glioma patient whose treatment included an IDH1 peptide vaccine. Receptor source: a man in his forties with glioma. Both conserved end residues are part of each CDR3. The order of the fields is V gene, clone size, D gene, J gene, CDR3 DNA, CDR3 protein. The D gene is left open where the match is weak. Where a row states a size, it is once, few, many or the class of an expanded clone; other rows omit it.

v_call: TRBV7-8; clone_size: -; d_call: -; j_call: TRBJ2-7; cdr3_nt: TGTGCCAGCACCGGGAGCTACGAGCAGTACTTC; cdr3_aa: CASTGSYEQYF
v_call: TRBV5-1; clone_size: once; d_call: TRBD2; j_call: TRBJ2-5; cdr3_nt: TGCGCCAGCAGCGACGGAGCGGCGGGGGGCCAAGAGACCCAGTACTTC; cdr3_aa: CASSDGAAGGQETQYF
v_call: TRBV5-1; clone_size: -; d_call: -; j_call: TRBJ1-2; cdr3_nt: TGCGCCAGCAGTGATCAGGCCTATGGCTACACCTTC; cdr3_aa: CASSDQAYGYTF
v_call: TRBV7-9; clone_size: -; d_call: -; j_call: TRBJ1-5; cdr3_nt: TGTGCCAGCAGCTCTCAGGGAAATCAGCCCCAGCATTTT; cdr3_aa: CASSSQGNQPQHF
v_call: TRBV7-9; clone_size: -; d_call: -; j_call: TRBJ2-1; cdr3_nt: TGTGCCAGCAGCCCCACGGGCAATGAGCAGTTCTTC; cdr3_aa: CASSPTGNEQFF
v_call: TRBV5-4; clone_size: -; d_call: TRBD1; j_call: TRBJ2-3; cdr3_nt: TGTGCCAGCAGCTTGCCACCGGGACAGCACTCCACAGATACGCAGTATTTT; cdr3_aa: CASSLPPGQHSTDTQYF
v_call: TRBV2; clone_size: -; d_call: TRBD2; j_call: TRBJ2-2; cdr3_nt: TGTGCCAGCAGTGTTCCTAGCGGGGGGGCCGCCGGGGAGCTGTTTTTT; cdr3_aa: CASSVPSGGAAGELFF
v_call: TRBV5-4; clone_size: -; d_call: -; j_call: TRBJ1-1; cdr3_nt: TGTGCCAGCAGCCGACAGCCCCCGAACACTGAAGCTTTCTTT; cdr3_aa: CASSRQPPNTEAFF
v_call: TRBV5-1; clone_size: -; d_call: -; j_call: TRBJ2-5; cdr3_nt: TGCGCCAGCAGCTTGGCTTCAGCGTTCCAAGAGACCCAGTACTTC; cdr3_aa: CASSLASAFQETQYF
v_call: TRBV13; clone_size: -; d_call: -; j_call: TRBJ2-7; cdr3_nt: TGTGCCAGCAGCTTAGGCTCGGGGTCCGAGCAGTACTTC; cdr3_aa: CASSLGSGSEQYF
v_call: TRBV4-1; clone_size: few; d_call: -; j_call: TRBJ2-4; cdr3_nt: TGCGCCAGCAGCCAAGGGCTGGGGAAAAACATTCAGTACTTC; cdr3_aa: CASSQGLGKNIQYF
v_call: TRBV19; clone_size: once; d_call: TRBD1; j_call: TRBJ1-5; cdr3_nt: TGTGCCAGTAGTAGTCCGGGACAGTCGAATAGCAATCAGCCCCAGCATTTT; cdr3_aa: CASSSPGQSNSNQPQHF
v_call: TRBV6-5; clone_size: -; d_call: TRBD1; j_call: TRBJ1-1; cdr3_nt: TGTGCCAGCAGTTACGTGGACAGGGGCGAAGCTTTCTTT; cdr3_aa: CASSYVDRGEAFF
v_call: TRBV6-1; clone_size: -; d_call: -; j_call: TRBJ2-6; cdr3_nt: TGTGCCAGCAGTGAAGAGCACAGTGGGGCCAACGTCCTGACTTTC; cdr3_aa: CASSEEHSGANVLTF
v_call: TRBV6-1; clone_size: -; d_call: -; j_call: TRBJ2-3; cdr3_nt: TGTGCCAGCAGTGAAGAGGCAGGGGGGACAGATACGCAGTATTTT; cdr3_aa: CASSEEAGGTDTQYF
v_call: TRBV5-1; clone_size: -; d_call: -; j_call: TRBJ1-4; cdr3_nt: TGCGCCAGCAGCCCCGGACTGAGGGGTTGGTACGATGAAAAACTGTTTTTT; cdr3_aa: CASSPGLRGWYDEKLFF
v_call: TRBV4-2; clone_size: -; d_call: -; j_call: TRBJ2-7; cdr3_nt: TGTGCCAGCAGCCAAGAACCCGCAGGGACGGGGGAGCAGTACTTC; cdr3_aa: CASSQEPAGTGEQYF